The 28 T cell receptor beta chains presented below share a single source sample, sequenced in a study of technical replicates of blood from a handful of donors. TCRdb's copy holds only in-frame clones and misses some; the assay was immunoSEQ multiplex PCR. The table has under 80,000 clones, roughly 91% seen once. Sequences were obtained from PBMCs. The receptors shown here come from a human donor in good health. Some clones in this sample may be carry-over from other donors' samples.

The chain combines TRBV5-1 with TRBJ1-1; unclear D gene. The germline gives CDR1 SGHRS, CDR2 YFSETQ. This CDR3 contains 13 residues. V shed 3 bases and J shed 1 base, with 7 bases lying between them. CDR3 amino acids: CASSYTQNTEAFF. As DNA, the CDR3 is TGCGCCAGCAGCTACACACAGAACACTGAAGCTTTCTTT.

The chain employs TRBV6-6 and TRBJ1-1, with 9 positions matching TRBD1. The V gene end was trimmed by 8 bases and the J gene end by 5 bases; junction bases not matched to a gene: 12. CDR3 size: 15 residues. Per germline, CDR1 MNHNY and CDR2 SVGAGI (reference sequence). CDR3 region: CASRTGEVGGTEAFF. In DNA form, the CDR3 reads TGTGCCAGCCGGACAGGGGAGGTTGGTGGGACTGAAGCTTTCTTT.

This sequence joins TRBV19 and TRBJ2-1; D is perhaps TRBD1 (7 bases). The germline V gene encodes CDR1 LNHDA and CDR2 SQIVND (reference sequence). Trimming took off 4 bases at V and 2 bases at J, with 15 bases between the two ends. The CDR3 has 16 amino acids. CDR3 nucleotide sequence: TGTGCCAGTAGTACCTCAGGGGGGTTACCCTACAATGAGCAGTTCTTC. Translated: CASSTSGGLPYNEQFF.

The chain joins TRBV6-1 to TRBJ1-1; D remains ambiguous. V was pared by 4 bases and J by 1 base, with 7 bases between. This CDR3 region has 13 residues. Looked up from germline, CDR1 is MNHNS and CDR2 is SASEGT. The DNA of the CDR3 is TGTGCCAGCAGTGCTTACAGGAACACTGAAGCTTTCTTT. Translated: CASSAYRNTEAFF.

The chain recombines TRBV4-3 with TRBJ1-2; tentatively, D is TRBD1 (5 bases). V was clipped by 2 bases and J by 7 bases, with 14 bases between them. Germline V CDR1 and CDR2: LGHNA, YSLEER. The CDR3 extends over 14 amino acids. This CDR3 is CASSQRMGGGGYTF. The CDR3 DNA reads TGCGCCAGCAGCCAAAGAATGGGGGGAGGTGGCTACACCTTC.

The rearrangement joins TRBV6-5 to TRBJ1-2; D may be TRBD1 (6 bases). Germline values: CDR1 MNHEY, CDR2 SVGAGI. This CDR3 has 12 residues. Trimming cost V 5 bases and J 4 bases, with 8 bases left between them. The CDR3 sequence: CASSKTGYGYTF. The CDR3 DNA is TGTGCCAGCAGTAAGACAGGCTATGGCTACACCTTC.

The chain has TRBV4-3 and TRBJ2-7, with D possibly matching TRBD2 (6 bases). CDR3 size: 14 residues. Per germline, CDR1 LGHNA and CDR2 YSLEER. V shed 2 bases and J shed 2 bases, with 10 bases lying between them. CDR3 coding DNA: TGCGCCAGCAGCCAATCGGGACTTACCTACGAGCAGTACTTC. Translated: CASSQSGLTYEQYF.

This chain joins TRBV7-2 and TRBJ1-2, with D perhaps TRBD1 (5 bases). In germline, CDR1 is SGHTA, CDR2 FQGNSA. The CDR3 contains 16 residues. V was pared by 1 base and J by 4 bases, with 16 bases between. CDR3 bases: TGTGCCAGCAGCTTAGTACGGGGGGGACTGGGCTATGGCTACACCTTC. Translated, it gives CASSLVRGGLGYGYTF.

CDR3 sequence: CASSLALQYQETQYF. The CDR3 coding sequence is TGTGCCAGCAGCTTAGCGCTCCAGTACCAAGAGACCCAGTACTTC. The gene calls are TRBV7-2 and TRBJ2-5; no reliable D call. Between the trimmed V and J ends, which lost 0 bases and 0 bases, there was a span of 8 bases. CDR3 length: 15 residues. The germline CDR1 and CDR2 sequences are SGHTA and FQGNSA.

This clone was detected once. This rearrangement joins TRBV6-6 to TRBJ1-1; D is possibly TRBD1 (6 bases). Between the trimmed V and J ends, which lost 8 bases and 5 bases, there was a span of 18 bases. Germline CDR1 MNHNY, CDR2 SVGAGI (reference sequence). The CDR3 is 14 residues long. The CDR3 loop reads CASFPQGRWTEAFF. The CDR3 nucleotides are TGTGCCAGCTTCCCGCAGGGGAGATGGACTGAAGCTTTCTTT.

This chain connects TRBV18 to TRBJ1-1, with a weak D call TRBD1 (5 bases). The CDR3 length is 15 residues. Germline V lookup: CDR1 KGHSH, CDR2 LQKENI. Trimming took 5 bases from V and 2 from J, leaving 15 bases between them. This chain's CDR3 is CASSATEIVNTEAFF. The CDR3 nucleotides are TGTGCCAGCTCAGCGACAGAAATAGTAAACACTGAAGCTTTCTTT.

The CDR3 bases are TGTGCCAGCTCACCACCTCCGACGGGAAATTCACCCCTCCACTTT. It translates to CASSPPPTGNSPLHF. The gene calls are TRBV18 and TRBJ1-6; no firm D call. Germline V gene data show CDR1 as KGHSH and CDR2 as LQKENI. CDR3 length: 15 amino acids. V shed 0 bases and J shed 7 bases, with 10 bases lying between them.

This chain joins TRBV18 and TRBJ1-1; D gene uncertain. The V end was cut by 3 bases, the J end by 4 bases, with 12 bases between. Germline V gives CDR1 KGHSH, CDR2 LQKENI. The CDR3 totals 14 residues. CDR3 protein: CASSPFEGATEAFF. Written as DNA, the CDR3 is TGTGCCAGCTCACCTTTTGAGGGTGCCACTGAAGCTTTCTTT.

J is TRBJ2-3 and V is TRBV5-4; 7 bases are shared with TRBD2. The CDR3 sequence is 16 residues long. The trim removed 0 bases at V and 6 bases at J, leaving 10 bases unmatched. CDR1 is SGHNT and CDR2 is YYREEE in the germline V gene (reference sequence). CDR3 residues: CASSLAQRDSPDTQYF. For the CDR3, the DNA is TGTGCCAGCAGCTTGGCCCAGCGGGATAGTCCGGATACGCAGTATTTT.

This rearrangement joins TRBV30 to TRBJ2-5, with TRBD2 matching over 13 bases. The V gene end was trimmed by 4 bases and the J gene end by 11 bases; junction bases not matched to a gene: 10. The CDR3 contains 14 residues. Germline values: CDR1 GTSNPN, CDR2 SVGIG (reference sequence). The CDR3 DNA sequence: TGTGCCTGGATTGGACTAGCGGGAGCGGGGGAGCAGTACTTC. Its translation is CAWIGLAGAGEQYF.

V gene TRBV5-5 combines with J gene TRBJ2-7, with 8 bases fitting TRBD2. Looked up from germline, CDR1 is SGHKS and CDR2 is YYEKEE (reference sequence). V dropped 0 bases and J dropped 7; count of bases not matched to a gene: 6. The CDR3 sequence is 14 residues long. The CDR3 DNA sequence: TGTGCCAGCAGCTTGGAAGCGGGAGCAAGGGAGCAGTACTTC. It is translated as CASSLEAGAREQYF.

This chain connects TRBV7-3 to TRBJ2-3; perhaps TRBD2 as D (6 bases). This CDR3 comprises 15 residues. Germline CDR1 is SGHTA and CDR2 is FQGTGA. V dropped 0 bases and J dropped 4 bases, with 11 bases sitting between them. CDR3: CASSLTGGKADTQYF. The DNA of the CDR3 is TGTGCCAGCAGCTTAACGGGCGGGAAAGCAGATACGCAGTATTTT.

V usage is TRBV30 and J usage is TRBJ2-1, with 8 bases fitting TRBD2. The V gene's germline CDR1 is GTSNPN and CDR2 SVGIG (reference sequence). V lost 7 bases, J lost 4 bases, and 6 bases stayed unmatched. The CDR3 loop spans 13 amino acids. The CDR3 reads CALREDYYNEQFF. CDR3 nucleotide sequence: TGTGCCTTGCGGGAGGACTATTACAATGAGCAGTTCTTC.

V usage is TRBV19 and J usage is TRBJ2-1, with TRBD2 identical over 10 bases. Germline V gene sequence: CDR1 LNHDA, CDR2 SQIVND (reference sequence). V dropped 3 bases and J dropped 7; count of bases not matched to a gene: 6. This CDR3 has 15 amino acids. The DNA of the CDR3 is TGTGCCAGTAGTATCCTAGCGGGAGCATCGAATGAGCAGTTCTTC. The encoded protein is CASSILAGASNEQFF.

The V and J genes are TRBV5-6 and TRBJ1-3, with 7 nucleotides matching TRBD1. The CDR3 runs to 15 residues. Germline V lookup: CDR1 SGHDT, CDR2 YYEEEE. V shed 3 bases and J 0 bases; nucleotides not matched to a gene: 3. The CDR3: CASSSAGGSGNTIYF. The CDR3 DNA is TGTGCCAGCAGCTCTGCAGGGGGCTCTGGAAACACCATATATTTT.

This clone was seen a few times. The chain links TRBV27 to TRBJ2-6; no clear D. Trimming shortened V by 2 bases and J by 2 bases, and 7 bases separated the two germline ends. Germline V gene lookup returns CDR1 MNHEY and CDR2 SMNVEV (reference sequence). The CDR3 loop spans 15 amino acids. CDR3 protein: CASSLMAAGANVLTF. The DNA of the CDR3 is TGTGCCAGCAGTTTAATGGCAGCTGGGGCCAACGTCCTGACTTTC.

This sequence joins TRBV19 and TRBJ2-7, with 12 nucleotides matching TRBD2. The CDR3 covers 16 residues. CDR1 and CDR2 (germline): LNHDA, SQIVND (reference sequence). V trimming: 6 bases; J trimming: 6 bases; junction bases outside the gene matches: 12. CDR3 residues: CASSQTSGSGGFEQYF. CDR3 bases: TGTGCCAGTAGCCAGACTAGCGGGAGTGGGGGCTTCGAGCAGTACTTC.

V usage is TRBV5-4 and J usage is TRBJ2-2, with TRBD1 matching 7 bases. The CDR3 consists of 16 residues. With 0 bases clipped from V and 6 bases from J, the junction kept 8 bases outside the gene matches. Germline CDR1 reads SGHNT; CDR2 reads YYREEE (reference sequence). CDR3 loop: CASSLAGQGVAGELFF. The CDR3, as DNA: TGTGCCAGCAGCTTGGCCGGGCAGGGGGTGGCCGGGGAGCTGTTTTTT.

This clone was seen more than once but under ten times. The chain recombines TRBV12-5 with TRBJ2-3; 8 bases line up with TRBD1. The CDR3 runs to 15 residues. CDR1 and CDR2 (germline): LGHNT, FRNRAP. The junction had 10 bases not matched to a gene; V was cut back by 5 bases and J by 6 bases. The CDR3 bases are TGTGCTAGTGGTCCTACAGGGGGGAAATTGGATACGCAGTATTTT. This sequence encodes CASGPTGGKLDTQYF.

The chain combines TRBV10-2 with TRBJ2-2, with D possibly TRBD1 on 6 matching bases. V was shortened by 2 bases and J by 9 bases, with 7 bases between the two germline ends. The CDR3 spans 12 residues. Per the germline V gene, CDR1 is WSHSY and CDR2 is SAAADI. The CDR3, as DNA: TGCGCCAGCAGTGAGGGGGGCCGGGAGCTGTTTTTT. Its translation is CASSEGGRELFF.

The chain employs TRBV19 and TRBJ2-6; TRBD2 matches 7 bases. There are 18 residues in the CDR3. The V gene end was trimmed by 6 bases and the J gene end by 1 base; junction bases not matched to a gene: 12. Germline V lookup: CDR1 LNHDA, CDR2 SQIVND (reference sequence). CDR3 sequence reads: CASSSPDGGGSGANVLTF. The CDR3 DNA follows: TGTGCCAGTAGCTCTCCCGACGGCGGGGGATCTGGGGCCAACGTCCTGACTTTC.

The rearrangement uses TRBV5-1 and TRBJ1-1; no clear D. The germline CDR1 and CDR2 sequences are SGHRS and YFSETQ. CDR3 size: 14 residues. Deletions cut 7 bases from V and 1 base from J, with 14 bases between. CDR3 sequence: CASRSPSGNTEAFF. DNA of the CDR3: TGCGCCAGCCGTTCCCCGTCCGGGAACACTGAAGCTTTCTTT. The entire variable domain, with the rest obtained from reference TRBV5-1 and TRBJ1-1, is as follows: KAGVTQTPRYLIKTRGQQVTLSCSPISGHRSVSWYQQTPGQGLQFLFEYFSETQRNKGNFPGRFSGRQFSNSRSEMNVSTLELGDSALYLCASRSPSGNTEAFFGQGTRLTVV.

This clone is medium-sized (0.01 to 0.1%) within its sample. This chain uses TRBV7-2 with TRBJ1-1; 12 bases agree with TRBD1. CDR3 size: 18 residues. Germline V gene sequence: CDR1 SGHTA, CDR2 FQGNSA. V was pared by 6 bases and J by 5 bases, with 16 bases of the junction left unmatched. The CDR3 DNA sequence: TGTGCCAGCAGTCCCTATTCACGGGACAGGGGGCTTTATACTGAAGCTTTCTTT. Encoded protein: CASSPYSRDRGLYTEAFF. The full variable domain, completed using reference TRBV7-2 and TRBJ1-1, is GAGVSQSPSNKVTEKGKDVELRCDPISGHTALYWYRQSLGQGLEFLIYFQGNSAPDKSGLPSDRFSAERTGGSVSTLTIQRTQQEDSAVYLCASSPYSRDRGLYTEAFFGQGTRLTVV.